What follows are 24 T cell receptor beta chains derived from one specimen sequenced in a study of cytomegalovirus exposure and HLA in healthy donors. Use of 60 Vbeta and 13 Jbeta primers characterized the PCR. Generated by immunoSEQ multiplex PCR, the TCRdb table keeps only in-frame clones and is missing some. The table includes roughly 82,000 clones, roughly 72% detected once. Sequencing input: PBMCs. These receptors came from a woman in her forties or fifties in good health and CMV-seropositive.

The V call is TRBV5-6, the J call TRBJ1-2, with a possible D match to TRBD1 (5 bases). The CDR3 is 13 amino acids. Trimming pared 2 bases from V and 8 bases from J, leaving 13 bases between. CDR1 SGHDT and CDR2 YYEEEE come from the germline V gene. The CDR3 nucleotides read TGTGCCAGCAGCTTAGGGGTGGCGGTCGGCTACACCTTC. Its protein product is CASSLGVAVGYTF.

Concerning this clone itself: Mismatch with germline at one junction end may stem from a read error. The chain employs TRBV28 and TRBJ2-7; TRBD2 matches 9 bases. Germline V lookup: CDR1 MDHEN, CDR2 SYDVKM. The CDR3 runs 11 residues. The CDR3 spells CASSLAGRLSF. The CDR3 DNA reads TGTGCCAGCTCTCTAGCGGGACGACTCAGCTTC.

The chain joins TRBV6-6 to TRBJ2-3; D not certain. This CDR3 spans 12 amino acids. Between the trimmed V and J ends, which lost 3 bases and 4 bases, there was a span of 5 bases. The V gene's germline CDR1 is MNHNY and CDR2 SVGAGI (reference sequence). CDR3 sequence reads: CASSYLSDTQYF. The DNA of the CDR3 is TGTGCCAGCAGTTATTTATCAGATACGCAGTATTTT.

This clone was recorded only once. The rearrangement joins TRBV6-5 to TRBJ1-4; 10 bases agree with TRBD1. Trimming at V came to 6 bases and at J to 7 bases, leaving 5 bases not matched to a gene. The length of the CDR3 is 14 residues. Germline-derived CDR1 and CDR2 are MNHEY and SVGAGI. CDR3 in amino acids: CASSPDRGLEKLFF. CDR3 DNA: TGTGCCAGCAGCCCCGACAGGGGGCTTGAAAAACTGTTTTTT.

This clone is a singleton in its sample. This chain's CDR3 is CAAGYEGGELFF. The DNA of the CDR3 is TGTGCCGCCGGTTACGAGGGCGGGGAGCTGTTTTTT. This chain joins TRBV2 and TRBJ2-2; weak D call: TRBD2 (5 bases). Germline V CDR1 and CDR2: SNHLY, FYNNEI. Trimming stripped 11 bases from V and 7 bases from J, with 14 bases between. The CDR3 covers 12 residues.

The chain uses TRBV5-1 and TRBJ2-7; 11 bases are a match to TRBD1. Germline loops: CDR1 SGHRS, CDR2 YFSETQ. This CDR3 is 15 amino acids long. Unmatched junction bases numbered 4, after V lost 0 bases and J lost 5 bases. CDR3 bases: TGCGCCAGCAGCTTGGGGGGACAGGGGGGTAACGAGCAGTACTTC. Translating it yields CASSLGGQGGNEQYF.

In its sample, this clone was seen a few times. The chain is built from TRBV5-4 and TRBJ1-2; TRBD1 matches at 10 bases. The CDR3 is made up of 15 amino acids. The germline V gene encodes CDR1 SGHNT and CDR2 YYREEE (reference sequence). The V and J ends lost 4 bases and 6 bases, in that order; junction bases with no gene match: 9. The CDR3 sequence: CASSPGTGDHHGYTF. The CDR3 bases are TGTGCCAGCAGCCCCGGGACAGGGGATCACCATGGCTACACCTTC.

The sample holds one count of this clone. The chain joins TRBV7-3 to TRBJ2-7; TRBD1 agrees at 9 bases. The CDR3 consists of 17 residues. The germline V gene has CDR1 SGHTA and CDR2 FQGTGA. Trimming removed 5 bases from V and 3 bases from J; junction bases left unmatched: 14. The CDR3: CASSRLVRDRDHYEQYF. The CDR3, as DNA: TGTGCCAGCAGCCGCCTAGTCCGGGACAGGGACCACTACGAGCAGTACTTC.

The gene calls are TRBV10-1 and TRBJ2-1; 9 bases fit TRBD2. V shed 6 bases and J 8 bases; nucleotides not matched to a gene: 5. Germline V gene data show CDR1 as WNHNN and CDR2 as SYGVQD (reference sequence). The CDR3 has 13 amino acids. Here the CDR3 reads CASRDSGRDEQFF. In DNA, the CDR3 is TGCGCCAGCAGGGATAGCGGGAGAGATGAGCAGTTCTTC.

The chain links TRBV6-5 to TRBJ2-4, with D perhaps TRBD2 (6 bases). V was pared by 4 bases and J by 7 bases, with 20 bases between. The CDR3 is made up of 16 amino acids. Looked up from germline, CDR1 is MNHEY and CDR2 is SVGAGI. As DNA, the CDR3 is TGTGCCAGCAGTTTTTTTGGGGTGGAGGGACCCAACATTCAGTACTTC. Translation: CASSFFGVEGPNIQYF.

The V gene is TRBV9, the J gene TRBJ2-7; 9 positions match TRBD2. V trimming: 4 bases; J trimming: 5 bases; junction bases outside the gene matches: 4. The CDR3 extends over 13 amino acids. Per germline, CDR1 SGDLS and CDR2 YYNGEE. The CDR3: CASSPGTSNEQYF. DNA of the CDR3: TGTGCCAGCAGCCCTGGGACTAGCAACGAGCAGTACTTC.

The chain carries TRBV5-1 and TRBJ2-3; 8 bases map to TRBD1. The CDR3 runs 15 residues. J gave up 5 bases and V 3 bases, and 8 bases lay outside the gene matches. The germline V gene encodes CDR1 SGHRS and CDR2 YFSETQ. As DNA, the CDR3 is TGCGCCAGCAGCTCTGTAGGACAGGGCATAGATACGCAGTATTTT. Translation gives CASSSVGQGIDTQYF.

The chain uses TRBV7-9 and TRBJ1-5; possibly TRBD1 for D (5 bases). Trimming left V 4 bases short and J 6 bases short, with 10 bases between. The CDR3 runs to 13 residues. CDR1 is SEHNR, CDR2 FQNEAQ, per germline (reference sequence). The CDR3, as DNA: TGTGCCAGCAGCTACCCCAGGGTTCAGCCCCAGCATTTT. It codes for CASSYPRVQPQHF.

This clone was seen only a few times. Written as DNA, the CDR3 is TGTGCCAGCAGTTTTGCGGGGAGGAACACTGAAGCTTTCTTT. Translation gives CASSFAGRNTEAFF. The chain joins TRBV28 to TRBJ1-1; D ambiguous. The CDR3 is 14 amino acids. Trimming took off 3 bases at V and 1 base at J, with 9 bases between the two ends. Germline CDR1 MDHEN, CDR2 SYDVKM.

The gene calls are TRBV11-3 and TRBJ2-7; maybe TRBD1 (5 bases). The ends were cut back, 1 base at V and 3 bases at J, with 7 bases in the middle. CDR1 is SGHNT, CDR2 YENEEA, per germline. The CDR3 runs to 13 residues. The CDR3 coding sequence is TGTGCCAGCAGCTTAGGGGGCAGCTACGAGCAGTACTTC. This gives the protein CASSLGGSYEQYF.

The DNA for the CDR3 is TGCGCCAGCAGTGAGAGAAGGGGATCTAATGAAAAACTGTTTTTT. It encodes CASSERRGSNEKLFF. The chain couples TRBV10-2 to TRBJ1-4; weak D call: TRBD1 (5 bases). V shed 2 bases and J shed 3 bases, with 10 bases lying between them. The germline V gene encodes CDR1 WSHSY and CDR2 SAAADI. CDR3 length: 15 residues.

The chain links TRBV30 to TRBJ2-7; D might be TRBD2 (7 bases). The germline V and J ends were trimmed by 1 base and 4 bases, with 17 bases remaining between them. Looked up from germline, CDR1 is GTSNPN and CDR2 is SVGIG (reference sequence). The CDR3 is 15 amino acids. This CDR3 reads CAWSEGEGRAYEQYF. CDR3 DNA: TGTGCCTGGAGTGAGGGGGAGGGCCGGGCTTACGAGCAGTACTTC. The whole variable domain, remainder taken from reference TRBV30 and TRBJ2-7, is SQTIHQWPATLVQPVGSPLSLECTVEGTSNPNLYWYRQAAGRGLQLLFYSVGIGQISSEVPQNLSASRPQDRQFILSSKKLLLSDSGFYLCAWSEGEGRAYEQYFGPGTRLTVT.

J is TRBJ1-1 and V is TRBV5-4, with no clear D. With 4 bases removed from V and 6 bases from J, the gap between germline ends came to 7 bases. The CDR3 is 11 amino acids. Germline lookup yields CDR1 SGHNT and CDR2 YYREEE (reference sequence). Here the CDR3 DNA reads TGTGCCAGCAGCGCGGGAGCTGAAGCTTTCTTT. Its protein is CASSAGAEAFF.

The chain recombines TRBV5-8 with TRBJ1-5; D gene ambiguous. Germline V gene data show CDR1 as SGHTS and CDR2 as YDEGEE. This CDR3 comprises 12 residues. Trimming stripped 1 base from V and 6 bases from J, with 5 bases between. This CDR3 is CASSLLVQPQHF. CDR3 DNA sequence: TGTGCCAGCAGCTTGCTTGTTCAGCCCCAGCATTTT.

This chain uses TRBV4-2 with TRBJ2-7; 13 bases line up with TRBD2. The J segment lost 5 bases and the V segment lost 0 bases, leaving 7 bases of the junction unmatched. This CDR3 is built from 17 residues. Germline CDR1 LGHNA, CDR2 YNFKEQ. CDR3 sequence reads: CASSQEGGTSGTNEQYF. DNA of the CDR3: TGTGCCAGCAGCCAAGAGGGGGGGACTAGCGGGACGAACGAGCAGTACTTC.

The chain uses TRBV18 and TRBJ2-7; 9 bases line up with TRBD1. The CDR3 sequence is 15 residues long. Unmatched junction bases numbered 5, after V lost 2 bases and J lost 3 bases. The germline gives CDR1 KGHSH, CDR2 LQKENI. CDR3 residues: CASSPLGQGYYEQYF. The CDR3 DNA is TGTGCCAGCTCACCATTGGGACAGGGCTACTACGAGCAGTACTTC.

There are a few counts of this clone. The chain combines TRBV6-1 with TRBJ1-4; no reliable D call. V dropped 8 bases and J dropped 11 bases, with 18 bases sitting between them. CDR3 size: 13 residues. Per germline, CDR1 MNHNS and CDR2 SASEGT. The DNA of the CDR3 is TGTGCCAGCTCGAACGTTGAGGATTGGAAACTGTTTTTT. Its translation is CASSNVEDWKLFF.

This rearrangement joins TRBV13 to TRBJ2-1; 7 bases are shared with TRBD1. The CDR3 totals 15 residues. Germline V lookup: CDR1 PRHDT, CDR2 FYEKMQ (reference sequence). J was trimmed by 1 base and V by 4 bases; bases with no gene match: 4. CDR3 sequence (DNA): TGTGCCAGCAGCTCCTCCAGGGGGTCCTACAATGAGCAGTTCTTC. It is translated as CASSSSRGSYNEQFF.

This sequence joins TRBV18 and TRBJ1-1, with D perhaps TRBD1 (6 bases). Germline loops: CDR1 KGHSH, CDR2 LQKENI. Trimming took off 0 bases at V and 1 base at J, with 15 bases between the two ends. This CDR3 has 17 residues. DNA of the CDR3: TGTGCCAGCTCACCACCGATCAACGGGACAAGGAACACTGAAGCTTTCTTT. Translation gives CASSPPINGTRNTEAFF.